This T cell receptor (beta chain) is drawn from a study of monozygotic twins with inflammatory bowel disease. Study-level points and caveats: Healthy twins shared more clonotypes with others than IBD patients, most markedly active ones.

TCRdb reprocessed the 5' RACE reads, keeping one entry per CDR3 protein, no DNA. The table counts some 210,000 distinct CDR3 sequences; less than 2% lies in the top ten. Concerning this clonotype itself: Its antigen is currently unknown.

From germline, CDR1 is SEHNR and CDR2 FQNEAQ (reference sequence). The CDR3 extends over 15 amino acids. Sampling involved one blood draw (approximately 2.3 ml) for every donor. Whole blood that had not undergone T cell sorting provided the isolated total RNA. The V and J genes are TRBV7-9 and TRBJ2-1; TCRdb calls TRBD1, which cannot be checked without DNA. The sample comprised blood. The TCR was taken from a human donor with ulcerative colitis or Crohn's disease, or a healthy co-twin of an affected twin (not recorded which). The CDR3 spells CASSLGRTGVNEQFF.